The rows below give T cell receptor beta chains drawn from one sample of a study of blood T cell repertoires in COVID-19. Profiling relied on immunoSEQ multiplex PCR, and the TCRdb table lists in-frame clones only, not all of them. The sample yields 45,000 or so clones, more than 70% seen once. Sequencing input: peripheral blood. These receptors were taken from a woman in her sixties or seventies with acute or convalescent COVID-19. CDR3s include the opening cysteine and the closing phenylalanine or tryptophan. The order of the fields is D gene, clone size, V gene, J gene, CDR3 protein, CDR3 DNA. The D gene is left open where the match is weak. Part of the rows lack a size; the others show once, few, many or a class for expanded clones.

D gene: .; clone size: .; V gene: TRBV5-1; J gene: TRBJ2-1; CDR3 protein: CASAARGAVYNEQFF; CDR3 DNA: TGCGCCAGCGCAGCTCGGGGGGCGGTCTACAATGAGCAGTTCTTC
D gene: TRBD1; clone size: few; V gene: TRBV5-6; J gene: TRBJ1-5; CDR3 protein: CASSLAGQSNQPQHF; CDR3 DNA: TGTGCCAGCAGCTTGGCGGGACAGAGTAATCAGCCCCAGCATTTT
D gene: .; clone size: .; V gene: TRBV29-1; J gene: TRBJ1-1; CDR3 protein: CSTREGHGAFF; CDR3 DNA: TGCAGCACCCGGGAGGGGCATGGGGCTTTCTTT
D gene: TRBD1; clone size: .; V gene: TRBV7-2; J gene: TRBJ2-7; CDR3 protein: CASSPRGTGVLPYEQYF; CDR3 DNA: TGTGCCAGCAGCCCCCGAGGGACAGGGGTTCTCCCCTACGAGCAGTACTTC
D gene: .; clone size: .; V gene: TRBV5-6; J gene: TRBJ1-2; CDR3 protein: CASSPRGHGNGYTF; CDR3 DNA: TGTGCCAGCAGCCCGCGCGGACACGGCAATGGCTACACCTTC
D gene: .; clone size: .; V gene: TRBV24-1; J gene: TRBJ1-2; CDR3 protein: CATSDLGRQQASDYTF; CDR3 DNA: TGTGCCACCAGTGATTTGGGTCGGCAGCAGGCGTCCGACTACACCTTC
D gene: .; clone size: .; V gene: TRBV2; J gene: TRBJ1-1; CDR3 protein: CASSAGQANTEAFF; CDR3 DNA: TGTGCCAGCAGTGCCGGACAAGCAAACACTGAAGCTTTCTTT
D gene: .; clone size: .; V gene: TRBV19; J gene: TRBJ2-1; CDR3 protein: CASSIVASRVSVEQFF; CDR3 DNA: TGTGCCAGTAGTATAGTGGCTAGTCGGGTCAGCGTTGAGCAGTTCTTC
D gene: TRBD2; clone size: .; V gene: TRBV24-1; J gene: TRBJ2-7; CDR3 protein: CATSSGDYFSYEQYF; CDR3 DNA: TGTGCCACCAGTTCGGGGGACTACTTCTCCTACGAGCAGTACTTC
D gene: TRBD1; clone size: .; V gene: TRBV29-1; J gene: TRBJ2-3; CDR3 protein: CSATHRGSTDTQYF; CDR3 DNA: TGCAGCGCCACCCACAGGGGGAGCACAGATACGCAGTATTTT
D gene: .; clone size: .; V gene: TRBV6-5; J gene: TRBJ2-1; CDR3 protein: CASSGLNAYNEQFF; CDR3 DNA: TGTGCCAGCAGCGGACTAAACGCCTACAATGAGCAGTTCTTC